Each of the 21 T cell receptor beta chains below was sequenced from the same sample in a study of shared clonotypes between healthy human individuals. Produced via immunoSEQ multiplex PCR; TCRdb's table is partial and in-frame only. The top ten hold about 15% of the sample, which has some 92,000 clones, roughly half seen once. The sequencing input was PBMCs. All receptors come from a woman aged 40 to 50 in good health. Some clones in this sample may be carry-over from other donors' samples.

The V gene is TRBV2, the J gene TRBJ1-4; D is uncertain. V was pared by 9 bases and J by 0 bases, with 8 bases between. The CDR3 contains 13 residues. Germline V gives CDR1 SNHLY, CDR2 FYNNEI. CDR3 sequence reads: CARSGATNEKLFF. The CDR3 bases are TGTGCCAGGTCAGGTGCAACTAATGAAAAACTGTTTTTT.

With regard to this clone: An end of the junction does not agree with germline; a read error may underlie this. This chain uses TRBV2 with TRBJ2-7; no firm D call. The CDR3 has 11 residues. The germline gives CDR1 SNHLY, CDR2 FYNNEI. CDR3 sequence: CASSQAYEQYF. The DNA of the CDR3 is TGTGCCAGCAGTCAAGCCTACGAGCAGTACTTC.

The chain carries TRBV5-1 and TRBJ1-5, with D perhaps matching TRBD1 (5 bases). V was pared by 6 bases and J by 1 base, with 14 bases between. CDR1 and CDR2 from the germline V gene are SGHRS and YFSETQ. This CDR3 spans 15 amino acids. The CDR3 here is CASTLGPESNQPQHF. CDR3 sequence (DNA): TGCGCCAGCACCCTGGGACCGGAGAGCAATCAGCCCCAGCATTTT.

J is TRBJ1-3 and V is TRBV30, with a weak D call TRBD1 (5 bases). This CDR3 comprises 15 residues. Germline V gene lookup returns CDR1 GTSNPN and CDR2 SVGIG (reference sequence). V was cut by 2 bases and J by 8 bases, with 19 bases left in between. This chain's CDR3 is CAWSLYDEGSYTIYF. The CDR3 nucleotides read TGTGCCTGGAGTCTCTATGATGAGGGGTCGTACACCATATATTTT. Complete variable domain (other parts from reference TRBV30 and TRBJ1-3): SQTIHQWPATLVQPVGSPLSLECTVEGTSNPNLYWYRQAAGRGLQLLFYSVGIGQISSEVPQNLSASRPQDRQFILSSKKLLLSDSGFYLCAWSLYDEGSYTIYFGEGSWLTVV.

The rearrangement joins TRBV18 to TRBJ2-7; possible D gene TRBD1, 6 bases. The CDR3 is made up of 14 amino acids. V was cut by 4 bases and J by 0 bases, with 10 bases left in between. Germline loops: CDR1 KGHSH, CDR2 LQKENI. In DNA, the CDR3 is TGTGCCAGCTCACATTACAGGGACTCCTACGAGCAGTACTTC. Its protein product is CASSHYRDSYEQYF.

A few counts support this clone. The chain joins TRBV29-1 to TRBJ2-1; 8 bases line up with TRBD1. Trimming took 2 bases from V and 7 from J; bases not matched to a gene: 10. Germline-derived CDR1 and CDR2 are SQVTM and ANQGSEA. This CDR3 contains 15 residues. The CDR3 loop reads CSVEWGTGVENEQFF. The CDR3 coding sequence is TGCAGCGTTGAATGGGGGACAGGTGTTGAGAATGAGCAGTTCTTC.

The chain has TRBV10-3 and TRBJ2-7; D possibly corresponds to TRBD2 (6 bases). V was trimmed by 9 bases and J by 2 bases, leaving 14 bases between them. This CDR3 has 13 amino acids. Germline V lookup: CDR1 ENHRY, CDR2 SYGVKD. In nucleotides, the CDR3 is TGTGCCATTTCCGGGACTCCCCCCTACGAGCAGTACTTC. Translated: CAISGTPPYEQYF.

In its sample, this clone ranks as medium-sized. The chain couples TRBV28 to TRBJ1-1; D is unclear. Trimming pared 6 bases from V and 3 bases from J, leaving 8 bases between. The CDR3 is 12 residues long. Germline values: CDR1 MDHEN, CDR2 SYDVKM. The CDR3 nucleotides are TGTGCCAGCAGCAAAAAGGACACTGAAGCTTTCTTT. Its translation: CASSKKDTEAFF.

The chain couples TRBV30 to TRBJ2-7, with TRBD1 as a possible D gene (5 bases). The germline CDR1 and CDR2 sequences are GTSNPN and SVGIG (reference sequence). The CDR3 is 13 amino acids. V was pared by 0 bases and J by 7 bases, with 13 bases between. The CDR3 DNA is TGTGCCTGGAGTGTACAGGCAGGAAGGGAGCAGTACTTC. This encodes CAWSVQAGREQYF.

This clone came up a few times. V is TRBV5-4 and J is TRBJ2-5; 9 bases are shared with TRBD1. Germline CDR1 reads SGHNT; CDR2 reads YYREEE (reference sequence). V was clipped by 4 bases and J by 1 base; unmatched bases: 8. This CDR3 is built from 16 residues. The CDR3 sequence: CASSRGQGRTQETQYF. The CDR3 DNA sequence: TGTGCCAGCAGCAGAGGACAGGGGAGAACCCAAGAGACCCAGTACTTC.

This rearrangement joins TRBV2 to TRBJ2-7; a weak D match, TRBD1 (6 bases). Trimming stripped 5 bases from V and 6 bases from J, with 11 bases between. The germline CDR1 and CDR2 sequences are SNHLY and FYNNEI. The CDR3 loop spans 12 amino acids. CDR3 sequence (DNA): TGTGCCAGCAGTCCACAGGGTTCCGAGCAGTACTTC. It codes for CASSPQGSEQYF.

Concerning this clone: A much larger clone is a single base away; this may be a read error. Other DNA sequences in the same sample also yield this CDR3. This chain links TRBV5-8 with TRBJ2-7; a possible D gene is TRBD2 (5 bases). Germline CDR1 reads SGHTS; CDR2 reads YDEGEE. The CDR3 consists of 13 residues. Trimming shortened V by 1 base and J by 7 bases, and 12 bases separated the two germline ends. The CDR3 loop reads CASSLTRLGEQYF. CDR3 bases: TGTGCCAGCAGCTTGACTAGGCTAGGGGAGCAGTACTTC. Full variable domain (outside the CDR3, taken from reference TRBV5-8 and TRBJ2-7): EAGVTQSPTHLIKTRGQQATLRCSPISGHTSVYWYQQALGLGLQFLLWYDEGEERNRGNFPPRFSGRQFPNYSSELNVNALELEDSALYLCASSLTRLGEQYFGPGTRLTVT.

The J gene is TRBJ2-5, the V gene TRBV6-8, with 9 bases that match TRBD2. This CDR3 is 19 amino acids long. Losses at the gene ends were 0 bases for V and 2 bases for J; bases not matched to a gene: 13. From germline, CDR1 is MNHGY and CDR2 SAAAGT. CDR3 protein: CASSYSSGEGSGGQETQYF. The CDR3, as DNA: TGTGCCAGCAGTTACTCGAGCGGGGAGGGCAGCGGGGGGCAAGAGACCCAGTACTTC.

The rearrangement links TRBV2 to TRBJ1-3; D unclear. Per germline, CDR1 SNHLY and CDR2 FYNNEI. The CDR3 runs to 14 residues. V was shortened by 8 bases and J by 0 bases, with 11 bases between the two germline ends. The CDR3 sequence: CASSLRRSGNTIYF. The CDR3 DNA follows: TGTGCCAGCTCATTAAGGCGCTCTGGAAACACCATATATTTT.

This clone was seen just once. The chain joins TRBV28 to TRBJ2-7, with 10 bases lining up with TRBD2. V dropped 6 bases and J dropped 3; count of bases not matched to a gene: 2. From germline, CDR1 is MDHEN and CDR2 SYDVKM. CDR3 length equals 13 residues. The CDR3 bases are TGTGCCAGCAGGCGGACTAGCGGCTACGAGCAGTACTTC. Its translation is CASRRTSGYEQYF.

This clone was detected ten times or more. The chain uses TRBV29-1 and TRBJ2-5; possible D gene TRBD2, 6 bases. Trimming removed 2 bases from V and 5 bases from J, with 12 bases in between. Per germline, CDR1 SQVTM and CDR2 ANQGSEA. The CDR3 is 13 residues long. The CDR3 spells CSVEQGRGETQYF. The CDR3 DNA reads as TGCAGCGTTGAACAAGGGCGGGGCGAGACCCAGTACTTC. Filled out from reference TRBV29-1 and TRBJ2-5, the complete variable domain reads SAVISQKPSRDICQRGTSLTIQCQVDSQVTMMFWYRQQPGQSLTLIATANQGSEATYESGFVIDKFPISRPNLTFSTLTVSNMSPEDSSIYLCSVEQGRGETQYFGPGTRLLVL.

This clone has at least ten counts. For the CDR3, the DNA is TGTGCCAGCAGCGTCGGGGGGATCAGGGACTATGGCTACACCTTC. This codes for CASSVGGIRDYGYTF. The gene calls are TRBV9 and TRBJ1-2, with D perhaps TRBD1 (5 bases). Trimming pared 2 bases from V and 3 bases from J, leaving 14 bases between. Germline assignment: CDR1 SGDLS and CDR2 YYNGEE. This CDR3 contains 15 residues.

The table lists this clone with many counts. The chain combines TRBV6-1 with TRBJ2-7, with TRBD2 matching 8 bases. CDR1 and CDR2 (germline): MNHNS, SASEGT. The CDR3 runs 14 residues. V lost 5 bases and J lost 2; bases outside the gene matches: 5. CDR3 DNA: TGTGCCAGCAGTTTGGGACTAGAACCCTACGAGCAGTACTTC. Translating it yields CASSLGLEPYEQYF.

The chain joins TRBV4-1 to TRBJ2-1, with 7 bases that match TRBD1. V shed 5 bases, J shed 6 bases, and the junction held 7 bases outside the gene matches. Germline-derived CDR1 and CDR2 are MGHRA and YSYEKL. There are 14 residues in the CDR3. As DNA, the CDR3 is TGCGCCAGCAGCTCAAGGACAGGCGCCAATGAGCAGTTCTTC. Protein sequence: CASSSRTGANEQFF.

There are many counts of this clone. V is TRBV9 and J is TRBJ2-7, with TRBD1 matching over 7 bases. Trimming took 2 bases from V and 6 from J; bases not matched to a gene: 5. The CDR3 extends over 13 amino acids. Germline CDR1 is SGDLS and CDR2 is YYNGEE. The CDR3 is CASSVNRGSEQYF. The CDR3 DNA is TGTGCCAGCAGCGTGAACAGGGGCAGCGAGCAGTACTTC.

The rearrangement joins TRBV30 to TRBJ1-4; D might be TRBD1 (5 bases). CDR1 GTSNPN and CDR2 SVGIG come from the germline V gene (reference sequence). The V and J ends lost 0 bases and 8 bases respectively, with 13 bases between them. There are 14 residues in the CDR3. The CDR3 region has the DNA TGTGCCTGGAGTGTCTGGGGGAATGGGGAAAAACTGTTTTTT. Translating it yields CAWSVWGNGEKLFF.